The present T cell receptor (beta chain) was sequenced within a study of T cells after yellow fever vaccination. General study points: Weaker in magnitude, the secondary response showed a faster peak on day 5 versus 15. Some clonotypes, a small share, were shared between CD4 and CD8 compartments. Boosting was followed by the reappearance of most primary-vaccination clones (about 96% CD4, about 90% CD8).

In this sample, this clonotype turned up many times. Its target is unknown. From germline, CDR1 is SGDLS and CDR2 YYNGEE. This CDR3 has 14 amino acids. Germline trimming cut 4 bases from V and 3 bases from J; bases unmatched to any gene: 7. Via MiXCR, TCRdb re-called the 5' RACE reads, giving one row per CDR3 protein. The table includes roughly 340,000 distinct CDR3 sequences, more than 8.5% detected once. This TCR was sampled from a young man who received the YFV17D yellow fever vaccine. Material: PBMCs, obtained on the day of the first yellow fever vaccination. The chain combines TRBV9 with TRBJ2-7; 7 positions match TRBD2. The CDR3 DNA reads TGTGCCAGCAGCTCAGCGGGGAATATCTACGAGCAGTACTTC. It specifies CASSSAGNIYEQYF.